These 5 T cell receptor beta chains were all obtained from the same sample, sequenced in a study of blood T cell repertoires in COVID-19. Only in-frame clones appear in the TCRdb table, and some are missing; sequencing was by immunoSEQ multiplex PCR. The sample consists of a few thousand clones, 60% to 75% of them appearing once. The sequencing input was peripheral blood. The receptors come from a man in his sixties or seventies with active COVID-19.

The rearrangement joins TRBV19 to TRBJ1-1; 9 bases align to TRBD1. Germline trimming cut 2 bases from V and 4 bases from J; bases unmatched to any gene: 14. CDR3 length equals 18 residues. Germline CDR1 reads LNHDA; CDR2 reads SQIVND (reference sequence). The chain's CDR3 is CASSILAQWGTGSTEAFF. As DNA, the CDR3 is TGTGCCAGTAGTATATTGGCCCAATGGGGGACAGGGAGCACTGAAGCTTTCTTT.

There are a few counts of this clone. The V gene is TRBV5-4, the J gene TRBJ2-7; 9 nucleotides agree with TRBD2. Trimming took 4 bases from V and 6 from J; bases not matched to a gene: 5. Germline-derived CDR1 and CDR2 are SGHNT and YYREEE (reference sequence). The CDR3 has 13 residues. CDR3 nucleotide sequence: TGTGCCAGCAGCGGCGGGAGGGCCCCCGAGCAGTACTTC. Amino acid sequence: CASSGGRAPEQYF.

The rearrangement joins TRBV3-1 (or the pseudogene TRBV3-2) to TRBJ1-4; TRBD1 is a possible D gene (6 bases). Looked up from germline, CDR1 is LGHDT and CDR2 is YNNKEL (reference sequence). The CDR3 is made up of 14 amino acids. Trimming cost V 5 bases and J 8 bases, with 15 bases left between them. CDR3: CASSSTGREEKLFF. CDR3 coding DNA: TGTGCCAGCAGCTCAACAGGGCGAGAGGAAAAACTGTTTTTT.

The rearrangement uses TRBV11-3 and TRBJ2-1; TRBD1 is a possible D gene (6 bases). This CDR3 contains 15 residues. Germline CDR1 and CDR2: SGHNT and YENEEA. V lost 5 bases to trimming and J lost 3 bases, with 14 bases between them. This CDR3 reads CASSARGLGYNEQFF. CDR3 in DNA: TGTGCCAGCAGCGCCAGGGGTTTGGGCTACAATGAGCAGTTCTTC.

This clone is deemed medium-sized. This chain connects TRBV27 to TRBJ2-4; no clear D. The ends were cut back, 3 bases at V and 4 bases at J, with 7 bases in the middle. The CDR3 has 13 amino acids. Germline CDR1 and CDR2: MNHEY and SMNVEV (reference sequence). The CDR3 coding sequence is TGTGCCAGCAGTTTTAACGGGAAAAACATTCAGTACTTC. Its translation is CASSFNGKNIQYF.